This T cell receptor beta chain was sequenced during a study of blood T cell repertoires in COVID-19. The V end was cut by 4 bases, the J end by 0 bases, with 9 bases between. The V gene's germline CDR1 is LNHDA and CDR2 SQIVND (reference sequence). This CDR3 comprises 14 residues. Using immunoSEQ multiplex PCR, the repertoire was profiled, and TCRdb retains in-frame clones only, with some absent. The data show over 200,000 clones, with roughly 90% seen just once and roughly 16% held by the top ten. Adults between roughly 18 and 95 years of age took part from 20 to 25 US areas. Sequencing input: PBMCs or T cells enriched from blood (not recorded which). The TCR was taken from a man aged 30-40 years who had been exposed to COVID-19. The chain employs TRBV19 and TRBJ1-1, with D perhaps TRBD1 (6 bases). The CDR3 sequence is CASSRGHLNTEAFF. The DNA for the CDR3 is TGTGCCAGTAGTAGGGGACACCTGAACACTGAAGCTTTCTTT.